This TCR beta chain comes out of a study of blood T cell repertoires in COVID-19 (dated by TCRdb to 2020 to 2022). In the study overall: Samples from collaborators originated in the United States, Italy and Spain and spanned both the acute and convalescent phases of COVID-19. The prospective study material was composed of cDNA or gDNA derived from T cells, B-cell-depleted T cells, or PBMCs. Subjects who had been exposed to COVID-19, were actively infected with it, or had recovered from it provided the deeply sampled blood TCRbeta repertoires that made up the dataset. The repertoires were released in a freely available public database intended as a resource for research on the immune response to SARS-CoV-2. Samples were obtained from the ongoing ImmuneRACE study (first 160 participants) and from over a thousand subjects provided by 6 global collaborators. Nearly every sample came with metadata listing a de-identified subject ID, COVID-19 status, age in years and sex. Where available, HLA class I and class II types were obtained from metadata supplied by the sample provider rather than from assay-based typing.

V and J are truncated by 7 bases and 3 bases respectively, leaving an intervening sequence of 8 bases. From the germline V gene (reference sequence), CDR1 is SEHNR and CDR2 is FQNEAQ. Its CDR3 holds 12 amino acids, cysteine through phenylalanine. CDR3 DNA is the only sequence kept; it has 36 bases, read in frame from the first base. Samples from volunteer blood donors who had recovered from COVID-19 were contributed by a second Seattle source. Collaborating institutions collected whole blood in K2EDTA tubes following their own protocols. For TCRbeta analysis, collaborators shipped samples as frozen whole blood, isolated PBMCs, or DNA extracted from either of those sample types. In the case of this clone: Which antigen it targets is not known. Per-base quality was not reported, and no clone a single base away is much larger than it.

TCRbeta CDR3 regions were amplified from genomic DNA by means of the immunoSEQ Assay, a bias-controlled multiplex PCR. In the source study's methods: Nucleated cell counts per sample were estimated from amplification of reference gene primers within the assay. To quantify the absolute abundance of each unique TCRbeta CDR3 rearrangement, sequence reads were collapsed and filtered. For each sample, productive Simpson clonality was calculated as the square root of Simpson's diversity index across productive rearrangements. TCRdb obtained this table from immuneACCESS and retained in-frame rearrangements with V and J assigned. These tables miss some clones; where compared with another copy, unresolved V genes account for less than half of the shortfall, and the remainder is unexplained. V and J calls and clone size come straight from that table; D and trimming were deduced from the DNA. This sample lists around 300,000 clones; 75% to 90% were detected once. The top ten clones comprise less than 1% of the sample.

Study-wide findings and limitations: How much clinical and demographic metadata was included differed by source and by participant, and the metadata was provided uncurated.

The receptor chain draws on TRBV7-9 and TRBJ2-3; matching of 5 bases hints at TRBD2 as the D gene. The sequenced sample was peripheral blood. This receptor was taken from a middle-aged woman who had recovered from COVID-19. The DNA is TGTGCCAGCACGGAGGCGACAGATACGCAGTATTTT. The translation is CASTEATDTQYF.